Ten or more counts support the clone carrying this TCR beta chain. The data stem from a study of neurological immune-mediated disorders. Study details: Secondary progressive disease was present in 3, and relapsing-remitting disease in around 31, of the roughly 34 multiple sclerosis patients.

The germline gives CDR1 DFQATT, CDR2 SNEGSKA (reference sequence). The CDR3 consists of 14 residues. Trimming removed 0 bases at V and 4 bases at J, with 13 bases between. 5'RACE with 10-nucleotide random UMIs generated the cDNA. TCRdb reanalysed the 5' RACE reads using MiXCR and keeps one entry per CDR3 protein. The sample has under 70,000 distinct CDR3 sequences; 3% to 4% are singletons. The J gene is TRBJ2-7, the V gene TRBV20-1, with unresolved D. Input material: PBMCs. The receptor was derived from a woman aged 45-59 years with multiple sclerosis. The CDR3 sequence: CSARDPYSYYEQYF. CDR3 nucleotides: TGCAGTGCTAGAGATCCCTACAGTTATTACGAGCAGTACTTC.